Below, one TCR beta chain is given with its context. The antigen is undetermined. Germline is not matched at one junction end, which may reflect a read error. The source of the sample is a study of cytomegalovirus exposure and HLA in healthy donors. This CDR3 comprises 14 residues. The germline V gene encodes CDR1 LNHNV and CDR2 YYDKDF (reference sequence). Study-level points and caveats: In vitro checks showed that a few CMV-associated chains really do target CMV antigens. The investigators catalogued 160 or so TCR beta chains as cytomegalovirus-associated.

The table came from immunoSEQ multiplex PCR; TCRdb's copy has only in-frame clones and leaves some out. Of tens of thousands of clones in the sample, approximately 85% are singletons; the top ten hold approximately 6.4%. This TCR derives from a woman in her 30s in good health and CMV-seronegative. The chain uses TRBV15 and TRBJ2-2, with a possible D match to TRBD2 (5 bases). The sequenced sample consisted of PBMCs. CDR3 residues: CATRPGSNTGELFF. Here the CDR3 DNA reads TGTGCGACCAGGCCGGGGTCAAACACCGGGGAGCTGTTTTTT.